The following is a TCR beta chain sequence with its context. Its antigen remains unknown. The record originates from a study of cytomegalovirus exposure and HLA in healthy donors. Study overall: Approximately 85 million unique TCRs from HLA-typed donors were held in an early data release. Study-wide points: It was 150 to 200 TCR beta chains that were listed as cytomegalovirus-associated. Three chains linked to CMV were shown in vitro to be specific for CMV antigens.

PCR amplification relied on 60 Vbeta primers (plus 13 Jbeta primers). Generated by immunoSEQ multiplex PCR, the TCRdb table keeps only in-frame clones and is missing some. The repertoire holds around 150,000 clones, with roughly 72% as singletons. Material for sequencing was PBMCs. The TCR comes from a man aged 35 to 55 in good health and CMV-seropositive.

The CDR3 loop is CASSEGQASYEQYF. CDR3 bases: TGTGCCAGCAGCGAAGGACAGGCTTCCTACGAGCAGTACTTC. The chain carries TRBV9 and TRBJ2-7; 7 nucleotides align to TRBD1. The CDR3 runs 14 residues. V lost 3 bases and J lost 1; bases outside the gene matches: 4. The germline CDR1 and CDR2 sequences are SGDLS and YYNGEE.